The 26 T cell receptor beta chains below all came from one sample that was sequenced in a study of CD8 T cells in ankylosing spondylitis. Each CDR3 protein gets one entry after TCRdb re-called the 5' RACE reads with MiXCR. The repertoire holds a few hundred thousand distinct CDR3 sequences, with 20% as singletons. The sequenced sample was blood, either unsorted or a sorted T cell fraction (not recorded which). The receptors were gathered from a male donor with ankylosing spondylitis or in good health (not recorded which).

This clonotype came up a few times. In DNA form, the CDR3 reads TGTGCCAGCAGTTCCGGGACGGGACCCGGGGAGCAGTACGTC. It codes for CASSSGTGPGEQYV. This chain joins TRBV27 and TRBJ2-7, with D perhaps TRBD1 or TRBD2 (5 bases each). The CDR3 runs to 14 residues. V lost 4 bases, J lost 7 bases, and 17 bases lay in between. Germline CDR1 is MNHEY and CDR2 is SMNVEV (reference sequence).

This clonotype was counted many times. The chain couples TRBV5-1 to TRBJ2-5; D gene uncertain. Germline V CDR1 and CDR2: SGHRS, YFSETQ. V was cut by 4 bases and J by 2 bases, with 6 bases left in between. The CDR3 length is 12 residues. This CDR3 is CASSRVQETQYF. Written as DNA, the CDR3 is TGCGCCAGCAGCCGGGTGCAAGAGACCCAGTACTTC.

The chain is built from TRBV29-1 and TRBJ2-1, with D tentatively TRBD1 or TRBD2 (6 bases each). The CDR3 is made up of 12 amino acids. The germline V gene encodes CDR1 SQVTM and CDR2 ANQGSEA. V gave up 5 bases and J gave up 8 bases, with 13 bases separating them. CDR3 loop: CSVQGGRDEQFF. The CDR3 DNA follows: TGCAGCGTTCAAGGGGGGCGCGATGAGCAGTTCTTC.

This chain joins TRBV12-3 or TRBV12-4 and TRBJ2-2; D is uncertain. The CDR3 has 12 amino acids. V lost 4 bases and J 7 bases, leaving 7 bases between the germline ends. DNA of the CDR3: TGTGCCAGCAGTTGGACGCACGGGGAGCTGTTTTTT. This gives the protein CASSWTHGELFF.

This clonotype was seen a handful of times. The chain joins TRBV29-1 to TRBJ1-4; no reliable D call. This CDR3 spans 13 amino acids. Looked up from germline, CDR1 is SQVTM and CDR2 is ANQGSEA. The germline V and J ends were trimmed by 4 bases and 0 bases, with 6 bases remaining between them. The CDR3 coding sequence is TGCAGCGTTGGGGATTCAACTAATGAAAAACTGTTTTTT. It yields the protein CSVGDSTNEKLFF.

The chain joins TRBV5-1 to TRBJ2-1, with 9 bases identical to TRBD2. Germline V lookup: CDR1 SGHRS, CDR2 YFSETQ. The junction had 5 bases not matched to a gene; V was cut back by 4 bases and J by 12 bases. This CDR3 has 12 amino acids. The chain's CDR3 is CASSEPAGGQFF. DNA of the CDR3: TGCGCCAGCAGCGAACCAGCGGGAGGGCAGTTCTTC.

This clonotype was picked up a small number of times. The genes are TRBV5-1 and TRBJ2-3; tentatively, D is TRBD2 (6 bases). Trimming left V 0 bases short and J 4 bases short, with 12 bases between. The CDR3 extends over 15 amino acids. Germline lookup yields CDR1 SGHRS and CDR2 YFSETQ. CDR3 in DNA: TGCGCCAGCAGCTTGGAAGGCAGGGAGGCAGATACGCAGTATTTT. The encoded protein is CASSLEGREADTQYF.

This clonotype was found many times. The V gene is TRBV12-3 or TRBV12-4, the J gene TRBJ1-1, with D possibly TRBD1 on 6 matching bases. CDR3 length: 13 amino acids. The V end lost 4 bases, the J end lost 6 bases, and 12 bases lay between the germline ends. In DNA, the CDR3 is TGTGCCAGCAGTTCAAGACAGGTCCCTGAAGCTTTCTTT. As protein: CASSSRQVPEAFF.

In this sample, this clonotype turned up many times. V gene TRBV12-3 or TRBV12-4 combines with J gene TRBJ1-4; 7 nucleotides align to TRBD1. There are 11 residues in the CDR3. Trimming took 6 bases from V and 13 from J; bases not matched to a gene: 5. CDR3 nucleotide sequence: TGTGCCAGCAGCCCAGGACAGGTACTGTTTTTT. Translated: CASSPGQVLFF.

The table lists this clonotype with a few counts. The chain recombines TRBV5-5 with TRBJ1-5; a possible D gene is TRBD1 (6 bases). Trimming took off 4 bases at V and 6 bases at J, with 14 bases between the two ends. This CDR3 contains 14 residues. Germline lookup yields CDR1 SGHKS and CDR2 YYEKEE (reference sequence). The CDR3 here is CASSPQGRSQPQHF. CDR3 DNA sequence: TGTGCCAGCAGCCCGCAGGGGCGGAGTCAGCCCCAGCATTTT.

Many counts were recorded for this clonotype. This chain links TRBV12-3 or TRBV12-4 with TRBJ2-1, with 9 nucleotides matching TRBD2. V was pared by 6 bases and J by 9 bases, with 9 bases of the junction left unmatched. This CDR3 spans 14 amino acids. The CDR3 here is CASSPLGGGGEQFF. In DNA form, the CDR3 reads TGTGCCAGCAGCCCATTGGGCGGGGGGGGTGAGCAGTTCTTC.

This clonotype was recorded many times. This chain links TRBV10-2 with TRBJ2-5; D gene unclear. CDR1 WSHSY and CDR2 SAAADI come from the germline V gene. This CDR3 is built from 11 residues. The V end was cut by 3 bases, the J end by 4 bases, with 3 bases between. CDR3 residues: CASSETETQYF. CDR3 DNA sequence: TGCGCCAGCAGTGAAACAGAGACCCAGTACTTC.

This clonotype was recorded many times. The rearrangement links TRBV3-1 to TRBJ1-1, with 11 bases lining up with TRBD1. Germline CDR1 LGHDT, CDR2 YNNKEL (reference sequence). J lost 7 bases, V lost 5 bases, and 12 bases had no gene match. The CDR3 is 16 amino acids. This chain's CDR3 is CASSYPQGQGAGEAFF. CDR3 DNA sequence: TGTGCCAGCAGCTATCCTCAAGGACAGGGGGCTGGTGAAGCTTTCTTT.

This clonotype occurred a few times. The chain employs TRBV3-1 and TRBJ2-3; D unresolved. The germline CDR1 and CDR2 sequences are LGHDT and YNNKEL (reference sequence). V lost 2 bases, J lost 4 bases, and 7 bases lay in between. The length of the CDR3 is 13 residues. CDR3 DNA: TGTGCCAGCAGCCAATCCTATTCAGATACGCAGTATTTT. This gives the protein CASSQSYSDTQYF.

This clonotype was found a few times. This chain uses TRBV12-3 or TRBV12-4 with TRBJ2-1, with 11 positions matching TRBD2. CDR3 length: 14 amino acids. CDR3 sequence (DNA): TGTGCTACTAGCGGGAGTCTATTTAGGAGTGAGCAGTTCTTC. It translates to CATSGSLFRSEQFF.

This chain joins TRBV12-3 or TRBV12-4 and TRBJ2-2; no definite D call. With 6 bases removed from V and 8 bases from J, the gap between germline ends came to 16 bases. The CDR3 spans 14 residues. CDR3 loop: CASSRGRNKGELFF. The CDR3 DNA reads TGTGCCAGCAGCCGCGGACGGAACAAAGGGGAGCTGTTTTTT.

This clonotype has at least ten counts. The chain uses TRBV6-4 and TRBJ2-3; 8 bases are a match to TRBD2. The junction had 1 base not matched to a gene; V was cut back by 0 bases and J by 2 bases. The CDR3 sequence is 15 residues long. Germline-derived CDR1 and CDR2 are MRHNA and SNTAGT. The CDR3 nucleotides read TGTGCCAGCAGTGACTCCGGGGGGGCCACAGATACGCAGTATTTT. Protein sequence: CASSDSGGATDTQYF.

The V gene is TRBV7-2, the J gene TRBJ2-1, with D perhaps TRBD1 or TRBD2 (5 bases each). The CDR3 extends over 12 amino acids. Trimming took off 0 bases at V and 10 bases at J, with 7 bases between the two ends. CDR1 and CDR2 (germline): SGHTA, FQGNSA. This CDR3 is CASSLAGVEQFF. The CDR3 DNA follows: TGTGCCAGCAGCTTAGCGGGGGTCGAGCAGTTCTTC.

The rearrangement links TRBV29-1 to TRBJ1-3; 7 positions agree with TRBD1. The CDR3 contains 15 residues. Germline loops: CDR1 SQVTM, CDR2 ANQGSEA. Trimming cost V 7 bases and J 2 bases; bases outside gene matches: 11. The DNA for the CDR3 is TGCAGCGCTTCTTCGGGACAGCGTACTGGAAACACCATATATTTT. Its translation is CSASSGQRTGNTIYF.

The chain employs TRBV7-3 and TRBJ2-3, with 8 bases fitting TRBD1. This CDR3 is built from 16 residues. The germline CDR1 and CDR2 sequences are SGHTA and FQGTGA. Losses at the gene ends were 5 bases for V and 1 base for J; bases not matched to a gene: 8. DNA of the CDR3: TGTGCCAGCAGCCCCCACCCGGGACAGGGCACAGATACGCAGTATTTT. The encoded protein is CASSPHPGQGTDTQYF.

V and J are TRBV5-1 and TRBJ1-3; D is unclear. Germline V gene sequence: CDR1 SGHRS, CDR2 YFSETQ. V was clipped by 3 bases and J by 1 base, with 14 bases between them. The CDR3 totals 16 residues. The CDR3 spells CASSYGGLSSGNTIYF. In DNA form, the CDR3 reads TGCGCCAGCAGCTATGGAGGCCTATCGTCTGGAAACACCATATATTTT.

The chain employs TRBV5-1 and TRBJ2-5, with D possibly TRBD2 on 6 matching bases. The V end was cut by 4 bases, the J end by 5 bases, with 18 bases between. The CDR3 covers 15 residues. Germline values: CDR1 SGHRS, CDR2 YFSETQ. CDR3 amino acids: CASSVGGIRAETQYF. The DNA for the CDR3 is TGCGCCAGCAGCGTCGGAGGGATCAGAGCGGAGACCCAGTACTTC.

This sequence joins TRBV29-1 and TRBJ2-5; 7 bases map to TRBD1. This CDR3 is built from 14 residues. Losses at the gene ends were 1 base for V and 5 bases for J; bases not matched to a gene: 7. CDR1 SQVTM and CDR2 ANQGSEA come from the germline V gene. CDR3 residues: CSVEARQGGETQYF. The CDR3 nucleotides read TGCAGCGTTGAAGCGAGACAGGGTGGGGAGACCCAGTACTTC. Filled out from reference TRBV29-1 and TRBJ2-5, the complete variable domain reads SAVISQKPSRDICQRGTSLTIQCQVDSQVTMMFWYRQQPGQSLTLIATANQGSEATYESGFVIDKFPISRPNLTFSTLTVSNMSPEDSSIYLCSVEARQGGETQYFGPGTRLLVL.

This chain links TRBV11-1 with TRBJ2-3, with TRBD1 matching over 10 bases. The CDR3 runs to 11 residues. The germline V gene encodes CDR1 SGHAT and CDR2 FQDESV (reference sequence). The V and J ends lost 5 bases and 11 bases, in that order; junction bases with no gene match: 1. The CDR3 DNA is TGTGCCAGCAGCCGGGACAGGGGGCAGTATTTT. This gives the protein CASSRDRGQYF.

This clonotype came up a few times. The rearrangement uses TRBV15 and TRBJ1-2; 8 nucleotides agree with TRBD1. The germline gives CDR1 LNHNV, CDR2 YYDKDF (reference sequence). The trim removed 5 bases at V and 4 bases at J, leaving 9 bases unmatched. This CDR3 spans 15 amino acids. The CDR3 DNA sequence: TGTGCCACCAGCGGGGCGGACAGGGCGGCCTATGGCTACACCTTC. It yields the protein CATSGADRAAYGYTF. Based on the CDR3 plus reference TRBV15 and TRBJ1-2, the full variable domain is DAMVIQNPRYQVTQFGKPVTLSCSQTLNHNVMYWYQQKSSQAPKLLFHYYDKDFNNEADTPDNFQSRRPNTSFCFLDIRSPGLGDTAMYLCATSGADRAAYGYTFGSGTRLTVV.

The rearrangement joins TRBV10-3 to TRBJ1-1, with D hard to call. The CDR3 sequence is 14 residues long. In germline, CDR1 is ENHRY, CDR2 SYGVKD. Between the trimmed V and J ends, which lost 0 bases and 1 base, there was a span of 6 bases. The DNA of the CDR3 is TGTGCCATCAGTGAGTCGTTGGGGAACACTGAAGCTTTCTTT. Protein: CAISESLGNTEAFF.